This T cell receptor beta chain was obtained from a study of blood T cell repertoires in COVID-19. Study as a whole: Sites across the United States, Italy and Spain contributed samples from acute and convalescent COVID-19.

CDR3 length equals 14 residues. Deletions cut 1 base from V and 7 bases from J, with 10 bases between. The V gene's germline CDR1 is LNHNV and CDR2 YYDKDF (reference sequence). Assay: immunoSEQ multiplex PCR; the TCRdb copy retains only in-frame clones and omits some. The sample holds some 120,000 clones; over 80% are singletons and the top ten take approximately 2.5%. Sequenced material: peripheral blood. The genes are TRBV15 and TRBJ1-4; D may be TRBD1 (6 bases). The receptor's source is a young man with acute or convalescent COVID-19. This chain's CDR3 is CATSRATGSEKLFF. The CDR3 nucleotides are TGTGCCACCAGCAGAGCGACAGGATCTGAAAAACTGTTTTTT.